These 23 T cell receptor beta chains originate from one sample sequenced in a study of T cell repertoires in cytomegalovirus infection (dated by TCRdb to the late 2010s). The reads were generated on an Illumina HiSeq 1500. TCRdb applied fastp at Q25 and MiXCR to the public reads, then kept only in-frame beta chains. Identical CDR3 proteins give one entry, which carries the most common genes and DNA. In all, the sample holds some 220,000 distinct CDR3 sequences, and approximately 7% of those were seen once. Less than 7.5% of the sample comes from the top ten. The source material was PBMCs. These receptors all stem from a human donor in good health (CMV status not recorded). Some clones in this sample may be carry-over from other donors' samples.

This clonotype appeared many times. The rearrangement joins TRBV10-3 to TRBJ1-5; D uncertain. This CDR3 is 16 amino acids long. The germline V and J ends were trimmed by 2 bases and 0 bases, with 11 bases remaining between them. From germline, CDR1 is ENHRY and CDR2 SYGVKD. The CDR3 is CAISEQAADSNQPQHF. The CDR3, as DNA: TGTGCCATCAGTGAGCAAGCCGCCGATAGCAATCAGCCCCAGCATTTT.

This clonotype was seen many times. The rearrangement uses TRBV6-2 or TRBV6-3 and TRBJ1-5; D is undetermined. CDR1 is MNHEY and CDR2 is SVGEGT in the germline V gene. The CDR3 contains 15 residues. V was shortened by 1 base and J by 0 bases, with 7 bases between the two germline ends. Here the CDR3 reads CASSYWANSNQPQHF. As DNA, the CDR3 is TGTGCCAGCAGTTACTGGGCTAATAGCAATCAGCCCCAGCATTTT.

This clonotype was found many times. This chain joins TRBV7-7 and TRBJ2-1; D ambiguous. CDR3 length: 15 residues. Germline V gene data show CDR1 as SSHAT and CDR2 as FNYEAQ (reference sequence). V was trimmed by 5 bases and J by 0 bases, leaving 11 bases between them. The CDR3 sequence is CASSTSVSSYNEQFF. CDR3 DNA sequence: TGTGCCAGCAGCACCAGCGTGAGCTCCTACAATGAGCAGTTCTTC.

In its sample, this clonotype was seen many times. The genes are TRBV7-2 and TRBJ1-2, with TRBD1 as a possible D gene (5 bases). V was shortened by 1 base and J by 4 bases, with 10 bases between the two germline ends. The germline V gene encodes CDR1 SGHTA and CDR2 FQGNSA. CDR3 length: 14 residues. The CDR3 nucleotides read TGTGCCAGCAGCTTAGGCAGGGTTGGCTATGGCTACACCTTC. It specifies CASSLGRVGYGYTF.

This clonotype was counted many times. This chain joins TRBV28 and TRBJ1-3; 9 bases agree with TRBD1. The V gene's germline CDR1 is MDHEN and CDR2 SYDVKM. This CDR3 region has 17 residues. V was pared by 6 bases and J by 0 bases, with 9 bases of the junction left unmatched. The chain's CDR3 is CASSPGDRATSGNTIYF. CDR3 in DNA: TGTGCCAGCAGCCCCGGGGACAGGGCAACCTCTGGAAACACCATATATTTT.

The count of this clonotype is one. The rearrangement links TRBV29-1 to TRBJ1-2; no clear D. This CDR3 has 17 amino acids. CDR1 SQVTM and CDR2 ANQGSEA come from the germline V gene. V lost 3 bases and J 0 bases, leaving 20 bases between the germline ends. As DNA, the CDR3 is TGCAGCGTTGACAGTTCGGCCAGCGATGACACTAACTATGGCTACACCTTC. It codes for CSVDSSASDDTNYGYTF.

There are a few counts of this clonotype. The gene calls are TRBV11-2 and TRBJ1-2; D is undetermined. The CDR3 loop spans 13 amino acids. V lost 3 bases and J lost 5, with 10 bases in between. Per the germline V gene, CDR1 is SGHAT and CDR2 is FQNNGV. The CDR3 bases are TGTGCCAGCAGCTTGGCCGTGGGGTATGGCTACACCTTC. Residues: CASSLAVGYGYTF.

The rearrangement links TRBV9 to TRBJ2-1; a possible D gene is TRBD2 (6 bases). CDR1 and CDR2 from the germline V gene are SGDLS and YYNGEE. CDR3 size: 14 residues. V was clipped by 2 bases and J by 8 bases, with 14 bases between them. CDR3 region: CASSVRGTVDEQFF. The CDR3 bases are TGTGCCAGCAGCGTTCGGGGGACGGTCGATGAGCAGTTCTTC.

This clonotype has a count of ten or more. This CDR3 reads CASSWTSLNEQFF. In DNA, the CDR3 is TGTGCCAGCAGTTGGACTAGCCTCAATGAGCAGTTCTTC. This chain connects TRBV12-3 or TRBV12-4 to TRBJ2-1, with TRBD2 matching 8 bases. This CDR3 contains 13 residues. V trimming: 4 bases; J trimming: 6 bases; junction bases outside the gene matches: 2.

This clonotype has at least ten counts. This rearrangement joins TRBV7-9 to TRBJ2-3; TRBD1 might be the D (6 bases). The V and J ends lost 8 bases and 4 bases respectively, with 10 bases between them. Germline V CDR1 and CDR2: SEHNR, FQNEAQ (reference sequence). The length of the CDR3 is 12 residues. The CDR3 nucleotides read TGTGCCAGCGGCAGGGGCGCAGATACGCAGTATTTT. It codes for CASGRGADTQYF.

This clonotype came up many times. This chain connects TRBV6-1 to TRBJ1-5; no clear D gene. The CDR3 length is 13 residues. Looked up from germline, CDR1 is MNHNS and CDR2 is SASEGT. V was clipped by 7 bases and J by 1 base, with 8 bases between them. CDR3: CASKARSNQPQHF. In DNA, the CDR3 is TGTGCCAGCAAGGCCCGAAGCAATCAGCCCCAGCATTTT.

This clonotype was picked up many times. This chain links TRBV7-2 with TRBJ2-5; D gene unclear. The CDR3 has 14 residues. The V and J ends lost 1 base and 5 bases respectively, with 11 bases between them. Germline V gene data show CDR1 as SGHTA and CDR2 as FQGNSA. This CDR3 reads CASSLGTRWETQYF. As DNA, the CDR3 is TGTGCCAGCAGCTTAGGAACAAGATGGGAGACCCAGTACTTC.

This clonotype has ten or more counts. The chain couples TRBV4-2 to TRBJ2-1; D may correspond to TRBD1 or TRBD2 (5 bases each). CDR3 length: 17 amino acids. The V end was cut by 2 bases, the J end by 1 base, with 15 bases between. Per the germline V gene, CDR1 is LGHNA and CDR2 is YNFKEQ. In DNA, the CDR3 is TGTGCCAGCAGCCAAACCGTCGGGACCCTATCCTACAATGAGCAGTTCTTC. It codes for CASSQTVGTLSYNEQFF.

This clonotype was seen many times. The chain recombines TRBV7-2 with TRBJ2-7; D is possibly TRBD1 (6 bases). Germline V CDR1 and CDR2: SGHTA, FQGNSA. The CDR3 is 14 residues long. V lost 5 bases and J lost 0, with 11 bases in between. CDR3 residues: CASSPQQGSYEQYF. For the CDR3, the DNA is TGTGCCAGCAGCCCCCAACAGGGCTCCTACGAGCAGTACTTC. The whole variable domain, remainder taken from reference TRBV7-2 and TRBJ2-7, is GAGVSQSPSNKVTEKGKDVELRCDPISGHTALYWYRQSLGQGLEFLIYFQGNSAPDKSGLPSDRFSAERTGGSVSTLTIQRTQQEDSAVYLCASSPQQGSYEQYFGPGTRLTVT.

A few counts support this clonotype. The chain is built from TRBV2 and TRBJ1-4; tentative D call: TRBD1 (5 bases). The V and J ends lost 5 bases and 0 bases respectively, with 13 bases between them. CDR3 length: 16 amino acids. From germline, CDR1 is SNHLY and CDR2 FYNNEI. The CDR3 bases are TGTGCCAGCAGTCTAATAGGGGATGCAACTAATGAAAAACTGTTTTTT. As protein: CASSLIGDATNEKLFF.

There are many counts of this clonotype. The CDR3 bases are TGTGCCAGCAGTGAATTCCTCGGACTAGCGGGGGGTTTAAACTCCTACAATGAGCAGTTCTTC. Protein product: CASSEFLGLAGGLNSYNEQFF. V is TRBV25-1 and J is TRBJ2-1; 14 bases are a match to TRBD2. The ends lost 1 base at V and 0 bases at J; junction bases unmatched: 11. CDR1 MGHDK and CDR2 SYGVNS come from the germline V gene. CDR3 length equals 21 residues.

The sample holds many counts of this clonotype. This chain connects TRBV11-2 to TRBJ2-3, with D possibly TRBD1 on 5 matching bases. The CDR3 extends over 14 amino acids. Trimming pared 4 bases from V and 0 bases from J, leaving 8 bases between. CDR1 and CDR2 (germline): SGHAT, FQNNGV. CDR3 protein: CASSSGISTDTQYF. CDR3 nucleotide sequence: TGTGCCAGCAGCTCAGGGATTAGCACAGATACGCAGTATTTT.

This clonotype was seen ten or more times. The V gene is TRBV29-1, the J gene TRBJ2-3, with 8 bases that match TRBD1. The CDR3 runs to 13 residues. Germline V gene lookup returns CDR1 SQVTM and CDR2 ANQGSEA. V shed 4 bases and J 3 bases; nucleotides not matched to a gene: 3. The DNA for the CDR3 is TGCAGCGTTGGGACAGGGAAGACAGATACGCAGTATTTT. Residues: CSVGTGKTDTQYF.

The V gene is TRBV6-5, the J gene TRBJ2-2, with D perhaps matching TRBD1 (6 bases). Germline V gene lookup returns CDR1 MNHEY and CDR2 SVGAGI. The ends were cut back, 0 bases at V and 6 bases at J, with 14 bases in the middle. This CDR3 is 16 amino acids long. CDR3 amino acids: CASSYSLGGTAGELFF. The CDR3 bases are TGTGCCAGCAGTTACTCATTAGGGGGAACGGCCGGGGAGCTGTTTTTT.

This clonotype was counted many times. The V call is TRBV28, the J call TRBJ2-1; 12 bases fit TRBD2. The junction had 3 bases not matched to a gene; V was cut back by 8 bases and J by 4 bases. This CDR3 has 14 amino acids. Germline V gene data show CDR1 as MDHEN and CDR2 as SYDVKM. The CDR3: CASLAGGFYNEQFF. CDR3 bases: TGTGCCAGCCTAGCGGGGGGGTTTTACAATGAGCAGTTCTTC.

This clonotype has ten or more counts. This rearrangement joins TRBV18 to TRBJ1-6; the D is unclear. CDR1 is KGHSH, CDR2 LQKENI, per germline. This CDR3 is built from 14 residues. Trimming removed 2 bases at V and 6 bases at J, with 8 bases between. CDR3 residues: CASSPKTLNSPLHF. CDR3 coding DNA: TGTGCCAGCTCACCAAAAACACTTAATTCACCCCTCCACTTT.

The table lists this clonotype with many counts. V gene TRBV25-1 combines with J gene TRBJ1-1, with D unresolved. Germline values: CDR1 MGHDK, CDR2 SYGVNS. The CDR3 is 16 residues long. V dropped 6 bases and J dropped 4 bases, with 21 bases sitting between them. The CDR3 DNA sequence: TGTGCCAGCAGGCCCGTCCCGGGAGCTCGGGGCACTGAAGCTTTCTTT. It encodes CASRPVPGARGTEAFF.

This clonotype was counted many times. The rearrangement uses TRBV7-6 and TRBJ1-4, with 7 bases identical to TRBD1. The CDR3 spans 13 residues. Trimming took 9 bases from V and 7 from J; bases not matched to a gene: 8. CDR1 and CDR2 (germline): SGHVS, FNYEAQ. The CDR3 DNA follows: TGTGCCAGTGGGGGGACAGCCTTTGAAAAACTGTTTTTT. Residues: CASGGTAFEKLFF. Combining the CDR3 with reference TRBV7-6 and TRBJ1-4 gives the whole variable domain GAGVSQSPRYKVTKRGQDVALRCDPISGHVSLYWYRQALGQGPEFLTYFNYEAQQDKSGLPNDRFSAERPEGSISTLTIQRTEQRDSAMYRCASGGTAFEKLFFGSGTQLSVL.